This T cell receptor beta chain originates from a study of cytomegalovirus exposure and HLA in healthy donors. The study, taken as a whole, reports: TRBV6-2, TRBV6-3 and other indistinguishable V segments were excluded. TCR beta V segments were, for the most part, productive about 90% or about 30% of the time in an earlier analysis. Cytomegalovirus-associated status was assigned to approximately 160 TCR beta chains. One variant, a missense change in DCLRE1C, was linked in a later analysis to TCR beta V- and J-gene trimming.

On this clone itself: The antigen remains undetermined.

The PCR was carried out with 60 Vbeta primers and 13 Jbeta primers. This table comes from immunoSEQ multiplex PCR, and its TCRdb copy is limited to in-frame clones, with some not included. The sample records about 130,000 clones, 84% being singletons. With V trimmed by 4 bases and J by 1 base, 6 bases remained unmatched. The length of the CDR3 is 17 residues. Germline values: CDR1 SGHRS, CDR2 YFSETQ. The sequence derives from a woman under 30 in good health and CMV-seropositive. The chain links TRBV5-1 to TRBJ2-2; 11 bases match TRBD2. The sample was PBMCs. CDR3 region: CASSPTSGAQNTGELFF. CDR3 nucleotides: TGCGCCAGCAGCCCGACTAGCGGGGCTCAGAACACCGGGGAGCTGTTTTTT. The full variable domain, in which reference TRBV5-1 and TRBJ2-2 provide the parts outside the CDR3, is KAGVTQTPRYLIKTRGQQVTLSCSPISGHRSVSWYQQTPGQGLQFLFEYFSETQRNKGNFPGRFSGRQFSNSRSEMNVSTLELGDSALYLCASSPTSGAQNTGELFFGEGSRLTVL.